This T cell receptor beta chain was retrieved from a study of blood T cells in healthy people across ages. This CDR3 spans 14 amino acids. Trimming pared 0 bases from V and 6 bases from J, leaving 11 bases between. CDR1 ENHRY and CDR2 SYGVKD come from the germline V gene. The second PCR ran about 6 to 11 cycles with a sample-barcoded 5' primer and J-beta primers. TCRdb re-called the 5' RACE reads through MiXCR, storing one row per CDR3 protein. Here the sample spans hundreds of thousands of distinct CDR3 sequences, roughly 64% being singletons. Sequencing was performed on blood. The rearrangement links TRBV10-3 to TRBJ1-2, with D possibly matching TRBD1 (5 bases). The TCR originated in a man aged 25-40 years in good health. As DNA, the CDR3 is TGTGCCATCAGTGAGTCGAAATGGGACCATGGCTACACCTTC. Amino acids: CAISESKWDHGYTF.